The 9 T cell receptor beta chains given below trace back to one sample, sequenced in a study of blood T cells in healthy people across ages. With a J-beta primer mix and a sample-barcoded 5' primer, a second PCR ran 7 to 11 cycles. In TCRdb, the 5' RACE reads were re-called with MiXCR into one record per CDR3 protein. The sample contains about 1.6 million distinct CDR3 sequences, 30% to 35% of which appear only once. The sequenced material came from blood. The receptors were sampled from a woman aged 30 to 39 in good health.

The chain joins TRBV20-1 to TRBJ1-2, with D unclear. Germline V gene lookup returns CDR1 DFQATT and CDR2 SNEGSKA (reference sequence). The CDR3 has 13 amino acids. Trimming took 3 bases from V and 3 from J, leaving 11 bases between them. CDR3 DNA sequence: TGCAGTGCTAGTTCGGGTAAACACTATGGCTACACCTTC. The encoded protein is CSASSGKHYGYTF.

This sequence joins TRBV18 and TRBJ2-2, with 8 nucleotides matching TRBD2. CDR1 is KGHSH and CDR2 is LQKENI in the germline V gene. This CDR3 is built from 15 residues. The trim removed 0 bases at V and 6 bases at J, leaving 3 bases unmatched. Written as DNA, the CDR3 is TGTGCCAGCTCACCACCCGCGGGAGGATCCGGGGAGCTGTTTTTT. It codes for CASSPPAGGSGELFF.

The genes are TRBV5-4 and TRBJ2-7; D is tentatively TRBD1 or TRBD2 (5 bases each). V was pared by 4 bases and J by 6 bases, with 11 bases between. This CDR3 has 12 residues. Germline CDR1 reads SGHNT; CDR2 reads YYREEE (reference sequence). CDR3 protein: CASSVGRSEQYF. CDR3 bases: TGTGCCAGCAGCGTGGGACGAAGCGAGCAGTACTTC.

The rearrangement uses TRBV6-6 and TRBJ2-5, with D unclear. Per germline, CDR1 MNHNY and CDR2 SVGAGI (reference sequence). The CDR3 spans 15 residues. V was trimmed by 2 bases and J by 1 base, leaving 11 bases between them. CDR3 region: CASSYLQKIQETQYF. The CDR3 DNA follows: TGTGCCAGCAGTTACCTCCAGAAAATCCAAGAGACCCAGTACTTC.

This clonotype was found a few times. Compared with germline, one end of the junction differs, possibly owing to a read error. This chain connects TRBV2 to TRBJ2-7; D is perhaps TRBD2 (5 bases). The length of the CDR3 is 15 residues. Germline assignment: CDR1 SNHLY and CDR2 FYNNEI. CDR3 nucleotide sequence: TGTGCCAGCAGCGAAGCGCTTCGAGGGTCCTACGAGCAGTACTTC. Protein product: CASSEALRGSYEQYF.

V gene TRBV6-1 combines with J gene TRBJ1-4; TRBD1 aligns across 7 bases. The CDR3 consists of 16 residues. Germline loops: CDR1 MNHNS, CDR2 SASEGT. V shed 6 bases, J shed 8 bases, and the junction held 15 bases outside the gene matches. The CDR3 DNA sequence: TGTGCCAGCAGGTTCGGAGGGGGCTCGGTGGTCGAAAAACTGTTTTTT. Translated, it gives CASRFGGGSVVEKLFF.

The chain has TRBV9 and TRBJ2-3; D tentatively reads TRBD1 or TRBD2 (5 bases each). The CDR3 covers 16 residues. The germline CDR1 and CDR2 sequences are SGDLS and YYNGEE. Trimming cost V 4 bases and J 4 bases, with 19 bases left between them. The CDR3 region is CASSPRGTSAPDTQYF. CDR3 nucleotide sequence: TGTGCCAGCAGCCCCCGAGGGACGTCCGCCCCAGATACGCAGTATTTT. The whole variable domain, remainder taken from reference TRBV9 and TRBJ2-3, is DSGVTQTPKHLITATGQRVTLRCSPRSGDLSVYWYQQSLDQGLQFLIQYYNGEERAKGNILERFSAQQFPDLHSELNLSSLELGDSALYFCASSPRGTSAPDTQYFGPGTRLTVL.

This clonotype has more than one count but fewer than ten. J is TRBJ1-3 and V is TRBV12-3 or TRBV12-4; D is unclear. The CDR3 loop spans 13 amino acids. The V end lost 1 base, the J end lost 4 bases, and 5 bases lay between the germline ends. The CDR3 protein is CASSLGRGNTIYF. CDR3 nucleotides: TGTGCCAGCAGTTTAGGGCGGGGAAACACCATATATTTT.

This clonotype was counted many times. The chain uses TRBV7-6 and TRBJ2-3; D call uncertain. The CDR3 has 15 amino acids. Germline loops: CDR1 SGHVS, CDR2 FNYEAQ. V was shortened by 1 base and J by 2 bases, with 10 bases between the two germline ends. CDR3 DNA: TGTGCCAGCAGCTTAGGGTTGCAGCCCACAGATACGCAGTATTTT. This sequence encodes CASSLGLQPTDTQYF.